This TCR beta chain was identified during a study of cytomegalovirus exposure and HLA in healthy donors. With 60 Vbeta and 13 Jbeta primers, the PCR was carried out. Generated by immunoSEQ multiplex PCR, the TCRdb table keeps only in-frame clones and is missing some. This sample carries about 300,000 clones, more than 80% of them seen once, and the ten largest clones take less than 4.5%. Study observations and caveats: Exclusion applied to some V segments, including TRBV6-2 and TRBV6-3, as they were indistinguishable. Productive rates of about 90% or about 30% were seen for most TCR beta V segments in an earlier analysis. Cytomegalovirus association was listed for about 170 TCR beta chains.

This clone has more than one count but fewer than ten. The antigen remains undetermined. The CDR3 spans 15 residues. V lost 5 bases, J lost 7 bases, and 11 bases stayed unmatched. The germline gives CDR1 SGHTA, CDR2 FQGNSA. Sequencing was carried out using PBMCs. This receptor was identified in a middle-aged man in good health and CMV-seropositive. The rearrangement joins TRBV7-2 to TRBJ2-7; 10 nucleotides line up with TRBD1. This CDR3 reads CASSPARTGGGEQYF. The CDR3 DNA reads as TGTGCCAGCAGCCCTGCCCGGACAGGGGGAGGGGAGCAGTACTTC.